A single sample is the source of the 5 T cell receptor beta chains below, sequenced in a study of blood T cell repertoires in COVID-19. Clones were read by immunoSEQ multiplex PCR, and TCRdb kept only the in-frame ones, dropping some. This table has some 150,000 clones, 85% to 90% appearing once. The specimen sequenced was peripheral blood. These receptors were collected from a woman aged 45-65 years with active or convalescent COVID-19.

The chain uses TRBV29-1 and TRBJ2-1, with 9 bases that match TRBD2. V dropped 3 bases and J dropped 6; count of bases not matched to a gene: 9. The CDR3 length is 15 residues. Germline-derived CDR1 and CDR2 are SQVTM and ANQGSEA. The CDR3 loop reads CSVEEASGEFNEQFF. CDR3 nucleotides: TGCAGCGTTGAGGAGGCTAGCGGGGAGTTCAATGAGCAGTTCTTC.

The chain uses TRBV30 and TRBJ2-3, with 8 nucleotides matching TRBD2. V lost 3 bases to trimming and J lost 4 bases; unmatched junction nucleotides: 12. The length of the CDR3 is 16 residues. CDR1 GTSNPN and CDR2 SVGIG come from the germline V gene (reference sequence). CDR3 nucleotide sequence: TGTGCCTGGAGCCCGGTCCCGGGACTAGTTGCAGATACGCAGTATTTT. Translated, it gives CAWSPVPGLVADTQYF.

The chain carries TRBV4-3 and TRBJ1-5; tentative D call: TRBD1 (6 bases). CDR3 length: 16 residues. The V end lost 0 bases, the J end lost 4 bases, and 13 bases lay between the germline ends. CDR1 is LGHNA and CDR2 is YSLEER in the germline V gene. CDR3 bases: TGCGCCAGCAGCCAAGAGGGGGGGGGCGCGAATCAGCCCCAGCATTTT. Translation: CASSQEGGGANQPQHF.

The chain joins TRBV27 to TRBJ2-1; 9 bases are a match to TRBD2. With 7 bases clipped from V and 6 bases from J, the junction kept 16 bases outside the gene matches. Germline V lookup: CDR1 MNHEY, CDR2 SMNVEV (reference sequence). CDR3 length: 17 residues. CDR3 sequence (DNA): TGTGCCAGCATAGGGGGCCTAGCGGGATCGGAGGGCAATGAGCAGTTCTTC. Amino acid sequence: CASIGGLAGSEGNEQFF.

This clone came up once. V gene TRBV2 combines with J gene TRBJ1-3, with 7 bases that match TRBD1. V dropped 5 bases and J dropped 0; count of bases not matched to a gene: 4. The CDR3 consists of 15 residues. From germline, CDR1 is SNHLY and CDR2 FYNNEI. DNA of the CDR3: TGTGCCAGCAGTAGAGGACAGGCCTCTGGAAACACCATATATTTT. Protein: CASSRGQASGNTIYF.